Below, 14 T cell receptor beta chains from the same sample are listed, as sequenced in a study of blood T cell repertoires in COVID-19 (TCRdb year 2020). Library prep was done by the immunoSEQ multiplex PCR assay. What TCRdb holds here is the immuneACCESS table cut down to in-frame rearrangements. Part of the clones is not present; checked against another copy, under half of the missing clones reflect an unresolved V gene, and the others are unexplained. The sample yields 110,000 or so clones; 65% to 90% were counted once. The top ten clones comprise 7.9% of the sample. The sequenced sample was peripheral blood. The receptors were sampled from a woman older than 75 with active or convalescent COVID-19.

The rearrangement uses TRBV2 and TRBJ2-1; tentative D call: TRBD2 (6 bases). V was clipped by 4 bases and J by 9 bases, with 13 bases between them. The germline V gene encodes CDR1 SNHLY and CDR2 FYNNEI. This CDR3 has 13 residues. CDR3 loop: CASSVMEGSEQFF. CDR3 DNA sequence: TGTGCCAGCAGTGTAATGGAGGGGAGTGAGCAGTTCTTC.

The rearrangement links TRBV27 to TRBJ1-2; the D gene is possibly TRBD1 (6 bases). The ends were cut back, 3 bases at V and 4 bases at J, with 9 bases in the middle. Germline assignment: CDR1 MNHEY and CDR2 SMNVEV (reference sequence). CDR3 length equals 13 residues. CDR3 amino acids: CASSFTGIYGYTF. CDR3 DNA sequence: TGTGCCAGCAGTTTCACAGGGATCTATGGCTACACCTTC.

This chain links TRBV24-1 with TRBJ2-2; TRBD2 aligns across 7 bases. Looked up from germline, CDR1 is KGHDR and CDR2 is SFDVKD. V dropped 10 bases and J dropped 4; count of bases not matched to a gene: 11. This CDR3 contains 15 residues. The CDR3 nucleotides are TGTGCCACACGAGTGGGGGGGATCGTCACCGGGGAGCTGTTTTTT. It translates to CATRVGGIVTGELFF.

V and J are TRBV19 and TRBJ1-5, with D tentatively TRBD1 (6 bases). Trimming shortened V by 2 bases and J by 3 bases, and 8 bases separated the two germline ends. This CDR3 has 14 residues. CDR1 LNHDA and CDR2 SQIVND come from the germline V gene (reference sequence). CDR3: CASSITGNNQPQHF. In nucleotides, the CDR3 is TGTGCCAGTAGTATAACAGGGAACAATCAGCCCCAGCATTTT.

CDR3 sequence reads: CAWATGARGEKLFF. The CDR3 DNA follows: TGTGCCTGGGCCACAGGGGCGAGAGGGGAAAAACTGTTTTTT. V usage is TRBV30 and J usage is TRBJ1-4; 7 bases are a match to TRBD1. CDR1 GTSNPN and CDR2 SVGIG come from the germline V gene (reference sequence). The CDR3 is made up of 14 amino acids. With 5 bases clipped from V and 8 bases from J, the junction kept 11 bases outside the gene matches.

The V call is TRBV28, the J call TRBJ2-1, with TRBD1 matching 7 bases. V lost 4 bases to trimming and J lost 4 bases; unmatched junction nucleotides: 4. The CDR3 is 14 amino acids. CDR1 MDHEN and CDR2 SYDVKM come from the germline V gene. The CDR3 DNA follows: TGTGCCAGCAGTTCTAGGGGGCAATACAATGAGCAGTTCTTC. It codes for CASSSRGQYNEQFF.

This chain connects TRBV9 to TRBJ2-1, with 7 bases lining up with TRBD2. CDR3 size: 16 residues. Per germline, CDR1 SGDLS and CDR2 YYNGEE. J was trimmed by 1 base and V by 0 bases; bases with no gene match: 4. CDR3 nucleotide sequence: TGTGCCAGCAGCGTAGCGCTGCGGGAGTCCTACAATGAGCAGTTCTTC. Protein: CASSVALRESYNEQFF.

The rearrangement joins TRBV14 to TRBJ2-6, with TRBD2 identical over 9 bases. This CDR3 spans 19 amino acids. Germline V gene lookup returns CDR1 SGHDN and CDR2 FVKESK. With 6 bases clipped from V and 0 bases from J, the junction kept 12 bases outside the gene matches. The CDR3 region has the DNA TGTGCCAGCAGTCTATTATTGACTAGCGGATTCTCTGGGGCCAACGTCCTGACTTTC. It translates to CASSLLLTSGFSGANVLTF.

This chain links TRBV4-2 with TRBJ2-5, with TRBD2 matching 7 bases. The CDR3 consists of 17 residues. CDR1 is LGHNA and CDR2 is YNFKEQ in the germline V gene. With 2 bases clipped from V and 4 bases from J, the junction kept 13 bases outside the gene matches. CDR3 sequence (DNA): TGTGCCAGCAGCCAACGCCTGACTAGCTCTCTCGGAGAGACCCAGTACTTC. Protein product: CASSQRLTSSLGETQYF.

The chain joins TRBV2 to TRBJ2-7; 9 bases fit TRBD1. This CDR3 has 17 amino acids. J lost 5 bases, V lost 6 bases, and 17 bases had no gene match. Per the germline V gene, CDR1 is SNHLY and CDR2 is FYNNEI. Here the CDR3 reads CASRNVGLRDRVNEQYF. CDR3 DNA sequence: TGTGCCAGCAGGAATGTAGGCCTCCGGGACAGGGTCAACGAGCAGTACTTC.

This clone has just a few counts. The chain employs TRBV5-1 and TRBJ2-7, with D maybe TRBD1 (5 bases). The V end was cut by 3 bases, the J end by 2 bases, with 12 bases between. The CDR3 extends over 14 amino acids. Germline values: CDR1 SGHRS, CDR2 YFSETQ. The CDR3 DNA follows: TGCGCCAGCAGCTCTGGACAAGAAGCCTACGAGCAGTACTTC. Translated, it gives CASSSGQEAYEQYF.

V usage is TRBV5-8 and J usage is TRBJ2-1; a possible D gene is TRBD2 (5 bases). This CDR3 has 15 amino acids. V lost 0 bases and J 3 bases, leaving 10 bases between the germline ends. CDR1 SGHTS and CDR2 YDEGEE come from the germline V gene. CDR3 loop: CASSLGGLRYNEQFF. DNA of the CDR3: TGTGCCAGCAGCTTGGGTGGACTTCGCTACAATGAGCAGTTCTTC. Drawing the rest from reference TRBV5-8 and TRBJ2-1, the complete variable domain is EAGVTQSPTHLIKTRGQQATLRCSPISGHTSVYWYQQALGLGLQFLLWYDEGEERNRGNFPPRFSGRQFPNYSSELNVNALELEDSALYLCASSLGGLRYNEQFFGPGTRLTVL.

The chain combines TRBV10-3 with TRBJ1-1; D uncertain. The V end lost 0 bases, the J end lost 1 base, and 12 bases lay between the germline ends. CDR3 length equals 16 residues. CDR1 is ENHRY and CDR2 is SYGVKD in the germline V gene. Here the CDR3 DNA reads TGTGCCATCAGTGAGTCGACTTACGGCAGGAACACTGAAGCTTTCTTT. Translation: CAISESTYGRNTEAFF.

The V and J genes are TRBV7-9 and TRBJ1-1, with 9 bases identical to TRBD1. V trimming: 6 bases; J trimming: 2 bases; junction bases outside the gene matches: 10. The germline CDR1 and CDR2 sequences are SEHNR and FQNEAQ (reference sequence). The CDR3 length is 16 residues. The CDR3 sequence is CASRSGQGLFNTEAFF. Here the CDR3 DNA reads TGTGCCAGCAGGTCGGGACAGGGTTTATTCAACACTGAAGCTTTCTTT.